Described below is a single T cell receptor (beta chain) sequence and its context. TCRdb keeps only in-frame clones here, not all; method: immunoSEQ multiplex PCR. Of about 140,000 clones listed, 75% to 90% were seen once; the top ten hold 4.5% to 6%. The sample is drawn from a study of Ad26.COV2.S vaccination and SARS-CoV-2 variants. CDR1 and CDR2 (germline): MNHEY, SMNVEV (reference sequence). There are 12 residues in the CDR3. V lost 4 bases and J 1 base, leaving 4 bases between the germline ends. Material: peripheral blood, obtained after recovery from COVID-19. The receptor comes from a human donor who had recovered from COVID-19. V usage is TRBV27 and J usage is TRBJ1-1, with D unresolved. The CDR3, as DNA: TGTGCCAGCAGTTCCCCGAACACTGAAGCTTTCTTT. Amino acid sequence: CASSSPNTEAFF.